Following are 29 T cell receptor beta chains from one sample sequenced in a study of shared clonotypes between healthy human individuals. Produced via immunoSEQ multiplex PCR; TCRdb's table is partial and in-frame only. The sample records around 1.5 million clones, 95% to 99% being singletons. The source material was naive CD4+ T cells sorted from blood. Subset specified: CD45RA+ positively selected. These receptors originate from a man aged 30-40 years in good health.

The V and J genes are TRBV18 and TRBJ2-7; 11 bases match TRBD2. V lost 3 bases to trimming and J lost 3 bases; unmatched junction nucleotides: 4. The length of the CDR3 is 15 residues. Per germline, CDR1 KGHSH and CDR2 LQKENI. The CDR3 protein is CASSPTSGSVYEQYF. In DNA, the CDR3 is TGTGCCAGCTCACCTACTAGCGGGAGTGTCTACGAGCAGTACTTC.

This chain connects TRBV6-5 to TRBJ1-5; D uncertain. The CDR3 runs 14 residues. Trimming shortened V by 4 bases and J by 2 bases, and 9 bases separated the two germline ends. CDR1 and CDR2 from the germline V gene are MNHEY and SVGAGI. The CDR3 region has the DNA TGTGCCAGCAGTTCCCGAGGCGGCAATCAGCCCCAGCATTTT. Its protein is CASSSRGGNQPQHF.

V and J are TRBV15 and TRBJ2-3, with TRBD2 matching over 9 bases. CDR1 is LNHNV and CDR2 is YYDKDF in the germline V gene (reference sequence). After removal of 9 bases from V and 0 bases from J, the junction contained 10 bases not matched to a gene. The CDR3 sequence is 16 residues long. CDR3 DNA sequence: TGTGCCACTGGGTCCGGACTAGCGAGAAGCACAGATACGCAGTATTTT. Translation: CATGSGLARSTDTQYF.

The chain uses TRBV7-2 and TRBJ2-1, with a weak D call TRBD2 (5 bases). Germline V gene data show CDR1 as SGHTA and CDR2 as FQGNSA. Trimming removed 6 bases at V and 8 bases at J, with 14 bases between. The CDR3 is 13 amino acids. CDR3 DNA sequence: TGTGCCAGCAGGGGAGAGAACCGGGATGAGCAGTTCTTC. This encodes CASRGENRDEQFF.

The chain couples TRBV2 to TRBJ1-2; maybe TRBD1 (5 bases). This CDR3 has 15 residues. The germline gives CDR1 SNHLY, CDR2 FYNNEI. Trimming shortened V by 3 bases and J by 7 bases, and 18 bases separated the two germline ends. CDR3 coding DNA: TGTGCCAGCAGTGATATAGGCAGGGCAATGATTGGCTACACCTTC. Translating it yields CASSDIGRAMIGYTF.

CDR3 nucleotide sequence: TGTGCCAGCAGCTTGAGCGGGAGGGCCTATACGCAGTATTTT. Translation gives CASSLSGRAYTQYF. The V and J genes are TRBV5-6 and TRBJ2-3, with 10 bases that match TRBD2. Per germline, CDR1 SGHDT and CDR2 YYEEEE. This CDR3 spans 14 amino acids. Unmatched junction bases numbered 3, after V lost 1 base and J lost 7 bases.

This clone appeared once. This chain links TRBV2 with TRBJ1-2; 11 bases map to TRBD1. This CDR3 contains 14 residues. Germline V lookup: CDR1 SNHLY, CDR2 FYNNEI. The ends lost 6 bases at V and 3 bases at J; junction bases unmatched: 3. The CDR3 sequence: CASRLGQGDYGYTF. The CDR3, as DNA: TGTGCCAGCAGACTGGGACAGGGGGACTATGGCTACACCTTC.

The rearrangement uses TRBV18 and TRBJ2-1; possible D gene TRBD2, 5 bases. The CDR3 runs 16 residues. Germline-derived CDR1 and CDR2 are KGHSH and LQKENI. Between the trimmed V and J ends, which lost 1 base and 7 bases, there was a span of 17 bases. The CDR3 region has the DNA TGTGCCAGCTCACCACTCGCAGGCAAGCGAGGGAATGAGCAGTTCTTC. Residues: CASSPLAGKRGNEQFF.

The V and J genes are TRBV28 and TRBJ2-3; 12 bases agree with TRBD2. Germline V gene lookup returns CDR1 MDHEN and CDR2 SYDVKM. The CDR3 runs 16 residues. Unmatched junction bases numbered 9, after V lost 6 bases and J lost 5 bases. CDR3 nucleotides: TGTGCCAGCAGACCTGGACTAGCGGGATCGAAAGATACGCAGTATTTT. It is translated as CASRPGLAGSKDTQYF.

The gene calls are TRBV5-1 and TRBJ2-3; tentatively, D is TRBD1 or TRBD2 (5 bases each). The germline V gene encodes CDR1 SGHRS and CDR2 YFSETQ. The CDR3 covers 14 residues. V was clipped by 4 bases and J by 2 bases, with 11 bases between them. DNA of the CDR3: TGCGCCAGCAGCCGGGGACCAACCACAGATACGCAGTATTTT. Protein: CASSRGPTTDTQYF.

The rearrangement links TRBV27 to TRBJ2-7; D unclear. This CDR3 contains 13 residues. Per germline, CDR1 MNHEY and CDR2 SMNVEV (reference sequence). Trimming cost V 2 bases and J 6 bases, with 11 bases left between them. CDR3 in amino acids: CASSLATLGEQYF. CDR3 nucleotide sequence: TGTGCCAGCAGTTTAGCGACCCTGGGCGAGCAGTACTTC.

The chain is built from TRBV6-1 and TRBJ1-5; D possibly corresponds to TRBD1 (5 bases). The V gene lost 4 bases and the J gene lost 6 bases, with 16 bases spanning the gap. There are 15 residues in the CDR3. The V gene's germline CDR1 is MNHNS and CDR2 SASEGT. This CDR3 is CASSALGGGSQPQHF. CDR3 nucleotide sequence: TGTGCCAGCAGTGCCTTGGGGGGAGGAAGTCAGCCCCAGCATTTT.

The chain carries TRBV28 and TRBJ1-1, with D perhaps TRBD1 (6 bases). Germline CDR1 MDHEN, CDR2 SYDVKM. The CDR3 contains 13 residues. The V and J ends lost 2 bases and 8 bases respectively, with 12 bases between them. DNA of the CDR3: TGTGCCAGCAGTTTAGAACAGGGTAGGGAAGCTTTCTTT. Its protein is CASSLEQGREAFF.

The chain joins TRBV30 to TRBJ1-1; D gene unclear. Germline V gene data show CDR1 as GTSNPN and CDR2 as SVGIG (reference sequence). This CDR3 is 11 amino acids long. V lost 3 bases and J 11 bases, leaving 13 bases between the germline ends. CDR3 sequence reads: CAWRGGLGAFF. CDR3 bases: TGTGCCTGGAGGGGTGGGTTGGGCGCTTTCTTT.

The CDR3: CSVASGQGSDYGYTF. CDR3 nucleotide sequence: TGCAGCGTTGCTTCGGGACAGGGGTCTGACTATGGCTACACCTTC. The rearrangement uses TRBV29-1 and TRBJ1-2; 10 nucleotides line up with TRBD1. V was clipped by 4 bases and J by 3 bases; unmatched bases: 8. The CDR3 is 15 amino acids. CDR1 and CDR2 from the germline V gene are SQVTM and ANQGSEA.

The chain is built from TRBV15 and TRBJ1-5, with D unclear. Germline assignment: CDR1 LNHNV and CDR2 YYDKDF (reference sequence). Trimming took off 2 bases at V and 0 bases at J, with 14 bases between the two ends. This CDR3 spans 17 amino acids. In DNA form, the CDR3 reads TGTGCCACCAGCAGACCTCCTGACATGGATAGCAATCAGCCCCAGCATTTT. Amino acids: CATSRPPDMDSNQPQHF.

The chain is built from TRBV28 and TRBJ1-4, with TRBD1 matching over 8 bases. Germline V CDR1 and CDR2: MDHEN, SYDVKM. The CDR3 runs to 15 residues. The V segment lost 3 bases and the J segment 8 bases; nucleotides outside the gene matches: 8. For the CDR3, the DNA is TGTGCCAGCAGTTTGGCTGGACAGGGTGACGAAAAACTGTTTTTT. Translating gives CASSLAGQGDEKLFF.

Regarding this clone: The same CDR3 also results from other DNA sequences found in this sample. The chain employs TRBV19 and TRBJ2-2, with no clear D. Germline V lookup: CDR1 LNHDA, CDR2 SQIVND (reference sequence). V lost 6 bases, J lost 4 bases, and 6 bases lay in between. This CDR3 contains 12 residues. CDR3: CASRGGTGELFF. CDR3 sequence (DNA): TGTGCCAGTAGGGGCGGCACCGGGGAGCTGTTTTTT.

CDR3 coding DNA: TGTGCCAGCTCACGAGAGGGGGCGGGTTCCTACAATGAGCAGTTCTTC. Its translation is CASSREGAGSYNEQFF. The V and J genes are TRBV18 and TRBJ2-1; 7 nucleotides line up with TRBD1. There are 16 residues in the CDR3. The junction had 7 bases not matched to a gene; V was cut back by 4 bases and J by 1 base. From germline, CDR1 is KGHSH and CDR2 LQKENI.

The CDR3 is CASSRVNTEAFF. In DNA form, the CDR3 reads TGTGCCAGCAGTCGGGTGAACACTGAAGCTTTCTTT. V gene TRBV6-5 combines with J gene TRBJ1-1; D is ambiguous. The CDR3 has 12 amino acids. The germline V gene has CDR1 MNHEY and CDR2 SVGAGI. Trimming removed 5 bases from V and 0 bases from J, with 4 bases in between.

This chain joins TRBV6-1 and TRBJ2-3, with TRBD1 matching over 9 bases. Germline trimming cut 10 bases from V and 4 bases from J; bases unmatched to any gene: 6. Per germline, CDR1 MNHNS and CDR2 SASEGT. The CDR3 has 13 residues. The CDR3 loop reads CAIGQGNPDTQYF. CDR3 DNA: TGTGCCATAGGACAGGGGAACCCAGATACGCAGTATTTT.

Comments on this clone: Other nucleotide sequences in the sample specify the same CDR3. This chain links TRBV2 with TRBJ2-7; the match to TRBD1 covers 7 bases. Germline lookup yields CDR1 SNHLY and CDR2 FYNNEI. J was trimmed by 3 bases and V by 8 bases; bases with no gene match: 4. CDR3 length equals 12 residues. The chain's CDR3 is CASRDSFYEQYF. CDR3 in DNA: TGTGCCAGCCGGGACAGCTTCTACGAGCAGTACTTC.

This clone came up once. The chain is built from TRBV18 and TRBJ2-4; 10 nucleotides match TRBD1. This CDR3 has 15 amino acids. J was trimmed by 8 bases and V by 1 base; bases with no gene match: 5. Germline V gives CDR1 KGHSH, CDR2 LQKENI. Here the CDR3 DNA reads TGTGCCAGCTCACCACAGGGACAGGGGATGCACATTCAGTACTTC. Translated: CASSPQGQGMHIQYF.

This clone was seen once. The chain combines TRBV19 with TRBJ2-1; D is ambiguous. This CDR3 has 15 residues. In germline, CDR1 is LNHDA, CDR2 SQIVND (reference sequence). The V end lost 0 bases, the J end lost 2 bases, and 8 bases lay between the germline ends. CDR3: CASSIDLLPYNEQFF. The CDR3 DNA reads TGTGCCAGTAGTATAGATCTATTGCCCTACAATGAGCAGTTCTTC. Looking up the rest from reference TRBV19 and TRBJ2-1 gives the full variable domain: DGGITQSPKYLFRKEGQNVTLSCEQNLNHDAMYWYRQDPGQGLRLIYYSQIVNDFQKGDIAEGYSVSREKKESFPLTVTSAQKNPTAFYLCASSIDLLPYNEQFFGPGTRLTVL.

The chain is built from TRBV19 and TRBJ2-6; maybe TRBD1 (5 bases). The germline V gene has CDR1 LNHDA and CDR2 SQIVND (reference sequence). The CDR3 loop spans 18 amino acids. V lost 3 bases and J lost 0, with 15 bases in between. CDR3 region: CASSMRTTATSGANVLTF. CDR3 bases: TGTGCCAGTAGTATGAGGACAACGGCGACCTCTGGGGCCAACGTCCTGACTTTC. The whole variable domain, filled in from reference TRBV19 and TRBJ2-6, reads DGGITQSPKYLFRKEGQNVTLSCEQNLNHDAMYWYRQDPGQGLRLIYYSQIVNDFQKGDIAEGYSVSREKKESFPLTVTSAQKNPTAFYLCASSMRTTATSGANVLTFGAGSRLTVL.

The V call is TRBV30, the J call TRBJ1-1; D is ambiguous. The V gene lost 2 bases and the J gene lost 4 bases, with 11 bases spanning the gap. The CDR3 has 13 residues. Germline V lookup: CDR1 GTSNPN, CDR2 SVGIG (reference sequence). The CDR3 sequence is CAWSTRSGTEAFF. CDR3 bases: TGTGCCTGGAGTACAAGATCCGGCACTGAAGCTTTCTTT.

About this clone: This sample also contains other DNA sequences that code for the same CDR3. The V and J genes are TRBV5-1 and TRBJ2-3, with D possibly matching TRBD1 (5 bases). Trimming pared 0 bases from V and 3 bases from J, leaving 8 bases between. The germline V gene encodes CDR1 SGHRS and CDR2 YFSETQ. The CDR3 runs to 14 residues. The CDR3 reads CASSLEQGTDTQYF. For the CDR3, the DNA is TGCGCCAGCAGCTTGGAGCAGGGAACAGATACGCAGTATTTT.

This chain joins TRBV6-9 and TRBJ1-1; D call uncertain. Trimming took off 4 bases at V and 3 bases at J, with 9 bases between the two ends. CDR1 MNHGY and CDR2 SVAAGI come from the germline V gene. This CDR3 contains 13 residues. In DNA form, the CDR3 reads TGTGCCAGCAGTTTAAAACGGGACACTGAAGCTTTCTTT. It yields the protein CASSLKRDTEAFF.

This clone occurred once. The chain uses TRBV9 and TRBJ2-3; D is ambiguous. V was cut by 4 bases and J by 12 bases, with 15 bases left in between. Germline CDR1 SGDLS, CDR2 YYNGEE. The CDR3 sequence is 12 residues long. The CDR3 spells CASSQRAQDQYF. The CDR3 nucleotides are TGTGCCAGCAGCCAAAGGGCGCAGGATCAGTATTTT.